These 15 T cell receptor beta chains came from one sample sequenced in a study of cytomegalovirus exposure and HLA in healthy donors. 60 Vbeta and 13 Jbeta primers were used in PCR. Using immunoSEQ multiplex PCR, the repertoire was profiled, and TCRdb retains in-frame clones only, with some absent. This table holds 100,000 to 150,000 clones, 75% found once. Sequencing was performed on PBMCs. These receptors came from a woman between 45 and 60 years old in good health and CMV-seronegative.

This chain uses TRBV27 with TRBJ1-4; D might be TRBD1 (6 bases). This CDR3 is built from 13 residues. Germline V gene data show CDR1 as MNHEY and CDR2 as SMNVEV (reference sequence). This CDR3 reads CASGYRAVEKLFF. Written as DNA, the CDR3 is TGTGCAAGCGGGTACAGGGCTGTCGAAAAACTGTTTTTT.

This sequence joins TRBV6-6 and TRBJ2-7; 8 bases match TRBD2. Per the germline V gene, CDR1 is MNHNY and CDR2 is SVGAGI (reference sequence). The CDR3 runs to 13 residues. V shed 8 bases, J shed 3 bases, and the junction held 6 bases outside the gene matches. The CDR3 DNA sequence: TGTGCCAGCCGGGGGGGCACGGGCTACGAGCAGTACTTC. Its protein is CASRGGTGYEQYF.

V gene TRBV28 combines with J gene TRBJ1-1, with a tentative D call TRBD1 (5 bases). This CDR3 contains 11 residues. The V gene's germline CDR1 is MDHEN and CDR2 SYDVKM. The V gene lost 4 bases and the J gene lost 8 bases, with 8 bases spanning the gap. The CDR3 bases are TGTGCCAGCAGTTATGGGGGGGAAGCTTTCTTT. Translation: CASSYGGEAFF.

This rearrangement joins TRBV7-9 to TRBJ1-5; 8 bases align to TRBD1. The CDR3 totals 15 residues. The germline V gene encodes CDR1 SEHNR and CDR2 FQNEAQ (reference sequence). The junction had 8 bases not matched to a gene; V was cut back by 4 bases and J by 6 bases. For the CDR3, the DNA is TGTGCCAGCAGCTCGGACAGGGAGGTTTCTCAGCCCCAGCATTTT. Protein sequence: CASSSDREVSQPQHF.

This chain links TRBV7-2 with TRBJ2-3; perhaps TRBD2 as D (5 bases). The CDR3 is 14 residues long. Per germline, CDR1 SGHTA and CDR2 FQGNSA. The ends were cut back, 1 base at V and 8 bases at J, with 13 bases in the middle. The CDR3 sequence is CASSLEEGWRTQYF. For the CDR3, the DNA is TGTGCCAGCAGCTTAGAAGAGGGCTGGCGTACGCAGTATTTT. Looking up the rest from reference TRBV7-2 and TRBJ2-3 gives the full variable domain: GAGVSQSPSNKVTEKGKDVELRCDPISGHTALYWYRQSLGQGLEFLIYFQGNSAPDKSGLPSDRFSAERTGGSVSTLTIQRTQQEDSAVYLCASSLEEGWRTQYFGPGTRLTVL.

This clone came up once. The V and J genes are TRBV6-4 and TRBJ2-3; no reliable D call. Trimming removed 3 bases from V and 3 bases from J, with 13 bases in between. Per germline, CDR1 MRHNA and CDR2 SNTAGT. The CDR3 has 15 residues. The CDR3 region is CASSEGVAPTDTQYF. Here the CDR3 DNA reads TGTGCCAGCAGTGAAGGTGTAGCCCCAACAGATACGCAGTATTTT.

This rearrangement joins TRBV7-2 to TRBJ2-1; 9 bases are a match to TRBD2. The CDR3 sequence is 14 residues long. The junction had 0 bases not matched to a gene; V was cut back by 1 base and J by 5 bases. Germline V CDR1 and CDR2: SGHTA, FQGNSA. The CDR3 DNA reads as TGTGCCAGCAGCTTAGGCGGGGGGGACAATGAGCAGTTCTTC. Translation gives CASSLGGGDNEQFF.

This clone has a handful of counts. This chain connects TRBV2 to TRBJ2-2; D unclear. The CDR3 runs 16 residues. Germline CDR1 is SNHLY and CDR2 is FYNNEI. V was cut by 10 bases and J by 2 bases, with 20 bases left in between. The CDR3 DNA is TGTGCCATCCGCGGCCTACCCCCGATAAACACCGGGGAGCTGTTTTTT. Protein sequence: CAIRGLPPINTGELFF.

A few counts support this clone. This chain joins TRBV30 and TRBJ1-1; D is undetermined. This CDR3 spans 13 amino acids. The V end lost 0 bases, the J end lost 1 base, and 6 bases lay between the germline ends. CDR1 is GTSNPN and CDR2 is SVGIG in the germline V gene (reference sequence). The CDR3 bases are TGTGCCTGGAGTGTTGGAGAGAACACTGAAGCTTTCTTT. Protein product: CAWSVGENTEAFF.

The genes are TRBV7-2 and TRBJ2-7; D unclear. The CDR3 sequence is 13 residues long. Germline loops: CDR1 SGHTA, CDR2 FQGNSA. Trimming pared 2 bases from V and 2 bases from J, leaving 7 bases between. CDR3 nucleotide sequence: TGTGCCAGCAGCTTAAACAGAGCCTACGAGCAGTACTTC. It codes for CASSLNRAYEQYF.

The chain's CDR3 is CASSPLDNEQFF. CDR3 sequence (DNA): TGTGCCAGCTCACCACTCGACAATGAGCAGTTCTTC. J is TRBJ2-1 and V is TRBV18, with D unresolved. The germline V gene encodes CDR1 KGHSH and CDR2 LQKENI. The CDR3 has 12 amino acids. With 1 base removed from V and 5 bases from J, the gap between germline ends came to 3 bases. Filled out from reference TRBV18 and TRBJ2-1, the complete variable domain reads NAGVMQNPRHLVRRRGQEARLRCSPMKGHSHVYWYRQLPEEGLKFMVYLQKENIIDESGMPKERFSAEFPKEGPSILRIQQVVRGDSAAYFCASSPLDNEQFFGPGTRLTVL.

The V gene is TRBV27, the J gene TRBJ2-3, with 14 bases matching TRBD2. The CDR3 covers 19 residues. The germline CDR1 and CDR2 sequences are MNHEY and SMNVEV (reference sequence). The V gene end was trimmed by 6 bases and the J gene end by 1 base; junction bases not matched to a gene: 12. The CDR3 loop reads CASRARLAGGPEGTDTQYF. As DNA, the CDR3 is TGTGCCAGCAGGGCTAGACTAGCGGGAGGGCCGGAGGGCACAGATACGCAGTATTTT.

This clone was counted between two and nine times. J is TRBJ2-1 and V is TRBV5-1; 9 bases map to TRBD1. Per the germline V gene, CDR1 is SGHRS and CDR2 is YFSETQ. Trimming removed 5 bases from V and 5 bases from J; junction bases left unmatched: 8. The CDR3 is 15 amino acids. The CDR3 loop is CASSTTGTGHNEQFF. DNA of the CDR3: TGCGCCAGCAGTACGACCGGGACAGGGCACAATGAGCAGTTCTTC.

This CDR3 reads CASRWDSNTYEQYF. DNA of the CDR3: TGTGCCAGCAGATGGGACTCGAATACCTACGAGCAGTACTTC. V and J are TRBV6-5 and TRBJ2-7; tentative D call: TRBD2 (6 bases). Germline assignment: CDR1 MNHEY and CDR2 SVGAGI. V was cut by 6 bases and J by 2 bases, with 14 bases left in between. This CDR3 region has 14 residues.

This clone was counted between two and nine times. The chain uses TRBV29-1 and TRBJ2-7; D not certain. CDR1 and CDR2 (germline): SQVTM, ANQGSEA. The CDR3 runs to 13 residues. The V end lost 1 base, the J end lost 6 bases, and 13 bases lay between the germline ends. The CDR3 region is CSVEGFASGEQYF. DNA of the CDR3: TGCAGCGTTGAAGGATTCGCCTCGGGCGAGCAGTACTTC.